This TCR beta chain was captured by sequencing in a study of breast tumors, draining lymph nodes, adjacent tissues. This clonotype was observed a single time. TCRdb processed the multiplex PCR reads anew with MiXCR; each CDR3 protein has one entry. The sample has fewer than 25,000 distinct CDR3 sequences, about two thirds seen once. The sample consisted of tumor-adjacent breast tissue. The TCR comes from a female donor with breast cancer. Some clones in this sample may be carry-over from other donors' samples.

The chain's CDR3 is CASSFGQTPGNTIYF. As DNA, the CDR3 is TGTGCCAGCAGCTTCGGACAGACACCTGGAAACACCATATATTTT. The J gene is TRBJ1-3, the V gene TRBV7-9; tentative D call: TRBD1 (6 bases). Trimming stripped 3 bases from V and 2 bases from J, with 11 bases between. The germline V gene has CDR1 SEHNR and CDR2 FQNEAQ (reference sequence). This CDR3 region has 15 residues. Drawing the rest from reference TRBV7-9 and TRBJ1-3, the complete variable domain is DTGVSQNPRHKITKRGQNVTFRCDPISEHNRLYWYRQTLGQGPEFLTYFQNEAQLEKSRLLSDRFSAERPKGSFSTLEIQRTEQGDSAMYLCASSFGQTPGNTIYFGEGSWLTVV.